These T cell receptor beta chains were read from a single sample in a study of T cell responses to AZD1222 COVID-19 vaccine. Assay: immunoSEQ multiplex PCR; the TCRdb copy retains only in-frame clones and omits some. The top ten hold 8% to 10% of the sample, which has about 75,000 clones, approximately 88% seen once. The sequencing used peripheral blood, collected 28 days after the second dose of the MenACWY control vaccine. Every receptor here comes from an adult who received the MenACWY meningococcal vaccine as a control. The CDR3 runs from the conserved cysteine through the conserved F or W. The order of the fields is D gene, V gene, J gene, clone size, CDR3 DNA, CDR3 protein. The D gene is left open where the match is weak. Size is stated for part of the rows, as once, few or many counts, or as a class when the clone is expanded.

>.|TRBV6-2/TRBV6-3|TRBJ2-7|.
TGTGCCAGCAGTCAGGGGAACGAGCAGTACTTC
CASSQGNEQYF
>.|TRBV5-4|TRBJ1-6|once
TGTGCCAGCAGCTCGCCGGGACGGTATAATTCACCCCTCCACTTT
CASSSPGRYNSPLHF
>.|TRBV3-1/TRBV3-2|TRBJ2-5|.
TGTGCCAGCAGCCCCGGGACAACTTACGAGACCCAGTACTTC
CASSPGTTYETQYF
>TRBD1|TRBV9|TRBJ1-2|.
TGTGCCAGCAGCGACATCAGGGGGCCTTCTACTTCTAACTATGGCTACACCTTC
CASSDIRGPSTSNYGYTF
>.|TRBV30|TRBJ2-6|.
TGTGCCTGGAGGCGTGATACTGGGGCCAACGTCCTGACTTTC
CAWRRDTGANVLTF
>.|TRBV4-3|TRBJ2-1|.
TGCGCCAGCAGCCAAGAGGGGGGACCACTGGGTGAGCAGTTCTTC
CASSQEGGPLGEQFF
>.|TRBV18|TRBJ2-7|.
TGTGCCAGCTCCCCAGGGGTCGAGCAGTACTTC
CASSPGVEQYF
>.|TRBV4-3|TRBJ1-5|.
TGCGCCAGCAGCCAGTACAGAGAGGGAAATCAGCCCCAGCATTTT
CASSQYREGNQPQHF
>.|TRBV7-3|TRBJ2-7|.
TGTGCCAGCAGCTTAAGACCCAGCTCCTACGAGCAGTACTTC
CASSLRPSSYEQYF
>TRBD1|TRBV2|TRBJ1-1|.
TGTGCCAGCAGAAGACAGGGACATGCTTTCTTT
CASRRQGHAFF
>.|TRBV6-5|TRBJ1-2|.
TGTGCCAGCATCCCGGGGGGCTACACCTTC
CASIPGGYTF
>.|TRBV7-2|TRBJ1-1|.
TGTGCCAGCAGTCCTTTGGGGCACGGGGGCACTGAAGCTTTCTTT
CASSPLGHGGTEAFF
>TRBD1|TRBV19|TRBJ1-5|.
TGTGCCAGTAGTATAATCCGGGACAGGGGTGGCAATCAGCCCCAGCATTTT
CASSIIRDRGGNQPQHF
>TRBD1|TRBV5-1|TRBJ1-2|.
TGCGCCAGCAGCCCACGGGACAGCGGAATTAACTATGGCTACACCTTC
CASSPRDSGINYGYTF
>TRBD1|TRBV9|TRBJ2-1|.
TGTGCCAGCAGCGTCGGACAGGGTAACTATGAGCAGTTCTTC
CASSVGQGNYEQFF
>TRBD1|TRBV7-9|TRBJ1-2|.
TGTGCCAGCAGCTCACCGGGACAGCGAGTCCTGGCTAACTATGGCTACACCTTC
CASSSPGQRVLANYGYTF
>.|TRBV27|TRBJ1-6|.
TGTGCCAGCACCCTCCGGTCCTATAATTCACCCCTCCACTTT
CASTLRSYNSPLHF
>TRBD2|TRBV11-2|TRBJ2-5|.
TGTGCCAGCATCGGATTAAAGGGACTAGCGGGGGAGACCCAGTACTTC
CASIGLKGLAGETQYF